This TCR beta chain was captured in a study of shared clonotypes between healthy human individuals. As for this clone: The antigen is undetermined.

Regarding the study as a whole: Generally, naive subsets (rather than memory subsets) showed larger estimated richness.

All of the donors resided in Nashville, Tennessee, and each was a Caucasian adult. Losses at the gene ends were 5 bases for V and 6 bases for J; bases not matched to a gene: 7. Germline CDR1 and CDR2: SGHRS and YFSETQ. The CDR3 spans 14 residues. Clones were sequenced by immunoSEQ multiplex PCR, and TCRdb holds only the in-frame ones, with some missing. The data contain about 1.1 million clones, around 82% of them singletons. The sequence derives from a man aged 18 to 30 in good health. Some clones in this sample may be carry-over from other donors' samples. What was sequenced was memory CD4+ T cells from PBMCs. Stated subset: CD45RA-negative fraction. V is TRBV5-1 and J is TRBJ1-4; TRBD1 agrees at 7 bases. The CDR3 sequence is CASRPWQGDEKLFF. CDR3 DNA sequence: TGCGCCAGCAGGCCCTGGCAGGGGGATGAAAAACTGTTTTTT.